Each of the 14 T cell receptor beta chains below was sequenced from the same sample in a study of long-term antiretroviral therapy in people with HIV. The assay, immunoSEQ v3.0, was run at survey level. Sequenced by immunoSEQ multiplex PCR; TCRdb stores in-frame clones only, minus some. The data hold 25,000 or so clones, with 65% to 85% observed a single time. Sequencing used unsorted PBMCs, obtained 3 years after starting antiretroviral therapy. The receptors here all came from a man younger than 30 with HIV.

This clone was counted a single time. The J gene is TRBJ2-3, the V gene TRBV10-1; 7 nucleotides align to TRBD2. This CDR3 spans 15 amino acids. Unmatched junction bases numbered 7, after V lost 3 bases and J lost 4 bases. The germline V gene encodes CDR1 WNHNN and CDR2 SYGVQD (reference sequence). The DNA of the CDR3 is TGCGCCAGCAGTGAATCCGGACTAGGCGCAGATACGCAGTATTTT. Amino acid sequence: CASSESGLGADTQYF.

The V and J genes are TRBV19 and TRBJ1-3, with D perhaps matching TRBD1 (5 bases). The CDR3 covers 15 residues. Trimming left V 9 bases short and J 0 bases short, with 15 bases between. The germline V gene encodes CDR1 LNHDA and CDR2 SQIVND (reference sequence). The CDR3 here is CASLDRLFSGNTIYF. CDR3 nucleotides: TGTGCCAGCTTAGACAGACTATTCTCTGGAAACACCATATATTTT.

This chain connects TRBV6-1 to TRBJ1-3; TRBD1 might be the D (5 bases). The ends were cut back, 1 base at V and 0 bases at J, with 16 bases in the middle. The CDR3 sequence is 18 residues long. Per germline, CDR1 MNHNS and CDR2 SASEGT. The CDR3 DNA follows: TGTGCCAGCAGTGAAGTGCTGGGACTTACCGACTCTGGAAACACCATATATTTT. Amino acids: CASSEVLGLTDSGNTIYF.

CDR3 DNA: TGCGCCAGTCGAAACCTCGACGTTTGGGGTGGTGAGACCCAGTACTTC. Protein sequence: CASRNLDVWGGETQYF. The rearrangement uses TRBV5-1 and TRBJ2-5; D call uncertain. This CDR3 contains 16 residues. V lost 8 bases, J lost 5 bases, and 25 bases lay in between. Germline CDR1 and CDR2: SGHRS and YFSETQ.

The CDR3 protein is CASSYVGVRTGELFF. The CDR3 DNA is TGTGCCAGCAGTTATGTCGGGGTTCGAACCGGGGAGCTGTTTTTT. This rearrangement joins TRBV6-5 to TRBJ2-2; D is possibly TRBD2 (5 bases). Germline V gene lookup returns CDR1 MNHEY and CDR2 SVGAGI. The CDR3 has 15 residues. The V end was cut by 3 bases, the J end by 5 bases, with 13 bases between.

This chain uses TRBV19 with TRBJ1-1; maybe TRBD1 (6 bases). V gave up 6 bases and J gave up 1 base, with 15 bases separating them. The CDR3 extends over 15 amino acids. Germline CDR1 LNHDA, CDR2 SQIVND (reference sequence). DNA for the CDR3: TGTGCCAGTAGCCTCCCTGGACAGCCGAACACTGAAGCTTTCTTT. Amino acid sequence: CASSLPGQPNTEAFF.

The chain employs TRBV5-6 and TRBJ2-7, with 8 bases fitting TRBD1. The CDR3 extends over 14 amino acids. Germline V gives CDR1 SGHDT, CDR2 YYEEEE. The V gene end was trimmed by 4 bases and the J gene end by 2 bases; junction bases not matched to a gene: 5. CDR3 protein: CASSSTTGAYEQYV. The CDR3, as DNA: TGTGCCAGCAGCAGTACGACAGGGGCCTACGAGCAGTACGTC.

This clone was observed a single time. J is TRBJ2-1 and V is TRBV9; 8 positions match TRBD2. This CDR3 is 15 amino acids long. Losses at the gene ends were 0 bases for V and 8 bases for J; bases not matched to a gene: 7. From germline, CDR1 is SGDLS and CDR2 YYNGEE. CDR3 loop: CASSVGSGGLDEQFF. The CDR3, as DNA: TGTGCCAGCAGCGTAGGGTCGGGGGGGCTGGATGAGCAGTTCTTC.

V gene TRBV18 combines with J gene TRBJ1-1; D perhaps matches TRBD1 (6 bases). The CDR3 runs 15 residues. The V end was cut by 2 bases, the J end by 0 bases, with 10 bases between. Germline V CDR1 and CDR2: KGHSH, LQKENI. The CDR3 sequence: CASSPRAGVNTEAFF. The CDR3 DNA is TGTGCCAGCTCACCAAGGGCAGGGGTGAACACTGAAGCTTTCTTT. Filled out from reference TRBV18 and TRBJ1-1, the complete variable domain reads NAGVMQNPRHLVRRRGQEARLRCSPMKGHSHVYWYRQLPEEGLKFMVYLQKENIIDESGMPKERFSAEFPKEGPSILRIQQVVRGDSAAYFCASSPRAGVNTEAFFGQGTRLTVV.

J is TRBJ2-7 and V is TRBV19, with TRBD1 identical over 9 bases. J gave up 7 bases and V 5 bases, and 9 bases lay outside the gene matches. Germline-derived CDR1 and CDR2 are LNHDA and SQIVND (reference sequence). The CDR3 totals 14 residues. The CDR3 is CASSPRTGVDEQYF. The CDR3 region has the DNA TGTGCCAGTAGTCCCCGGACAGGGGTGGATGAGCAGTACTTC. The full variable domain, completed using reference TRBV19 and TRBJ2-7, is DGGITQSPKYLFRKEGQNVTLSCEQNLNHDAMYWYRQDPGQGLRLIYYSQIVNDFQKGDIAEGYSVSREKKESFPLTVTSAQKNPTAFYLCASSPRTGVDEQYFGPGTRLTVT.

This CDR3 reads CASSLVSYTEAFF. The CDR3 DNA reads TGTGCCAGCAGCTTAGTCTCTTACACTGAAGCTTTCTTT. The chain carries TRBV7-8 and TRBJ1-1, with unresolved D. This CDR3 has 13 residues. Germline loops: CDR1 SGHVS, CDR2 FQNEAQ. V lost 1 base to trimming and J lost 3 bases, with 6 bases between them.

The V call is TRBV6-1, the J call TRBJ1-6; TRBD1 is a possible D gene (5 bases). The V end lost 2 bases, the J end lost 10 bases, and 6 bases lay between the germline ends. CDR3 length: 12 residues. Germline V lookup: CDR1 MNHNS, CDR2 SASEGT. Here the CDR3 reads CASSETGSPLHF. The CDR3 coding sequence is TGTGCCAGCAGTGAAACAGGATCACCCCTCCACTTT.

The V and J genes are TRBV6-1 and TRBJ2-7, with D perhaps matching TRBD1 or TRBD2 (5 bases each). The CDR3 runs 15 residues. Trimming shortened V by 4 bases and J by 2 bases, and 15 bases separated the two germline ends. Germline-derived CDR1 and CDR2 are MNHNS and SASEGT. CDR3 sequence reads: CASSAVWGSPYEQYF. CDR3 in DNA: TGTGCCAGCAGTGCTGTGTGGGGGTCCCCCTACGAGCAGTACTTC.

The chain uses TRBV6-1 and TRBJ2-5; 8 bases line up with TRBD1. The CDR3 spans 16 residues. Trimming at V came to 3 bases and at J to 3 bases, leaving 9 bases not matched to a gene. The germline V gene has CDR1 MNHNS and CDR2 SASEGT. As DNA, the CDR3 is TGTGCCAGCAGTGACTTTGGCAGGGGGCAGGAAGAGACCCAGTACTTC. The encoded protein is CASSDFGRGQEETQYF.